This T cell receptor (beta chain) was sequenced during a study of T cells after yellow fever vaccination. The overall study: Preparing low-cell-number fractions relied on SMART-Seq v4 Ultra Low Input. Overall study results and limits: Abundant clonotypes from the bulk population could contaminate FACS-sorted repertoires. Most primary-vaccination clones reappeared after the booster (more than 95% CD4, 88% CD8).

This clonotype was found a few times. Antigen: not known. TCRdb re-derived calls from the 5' RACE reads in MiXCR, one entry per CDR3 protein. The profile shows about 630,000 distinct CDR3 sequences, 12% of them singletons. CDR1 and CDR2 from the germline V gene are KGHDR and SFDVKD. The CDR3 totals 14 residues. V was clipped by 10 bases and J by 9 bases, with 21 bases between them. The receptor's source is a man aged 25-40 years who received the YFV17D yellow fever vaccine. The chain combines TRBV24-1 with TRBJ2-1, with D possibly called TRBD1 or TRBD2 (5 bases each). The source material was PBMCs, sampled on the day of the yellow fever booster vaccination. The CDR3 loop reads CATRTPGPTGEQFF. The CDR3 DNA reads as TGTGCCACGAGAACCCCGGGGCCTACCGGTGAGCAGTTCTTC.